Presented here are 16 T cell receptor beta chains from one specimen sequenced in a study of T cell responses to AZD1222 COVID-19 vaccine. Sequenced by immunoSEQ multiplex PCR; TCRdb stores in-frame clones only, minus some. This sample has 120,000 or so clones, with 75% to 90% found just once. This specimen was peripheral blood, taken on day 0 of MenACWY control vaccination. Every receptor here comes from an adult in good health.

This rearrangement joins TRBV6-1 to TRBJ1-2, with 8 bases lining up with TRBD1. Germline loops: CDR1 MNHNS, CDR2 SASEGT. J was trimmed by 12 bases and V by 3 bases; bases with no gene match: 12. The CDR3 length is 14 residues. The CDR3: CASSEELGQVGNTF. The CDR3 DNA sequence: TGTGCCAGCAGTGAGGAATTGGGACAGGTGGGGAACACCTTC.

V gene TRBV4-1 combines with J gene TRBJ1-3; maybe TRBD1 (6 bases). CDR1 and CDR2 (germline): MGHRA, YSYEKL. Trimming cost V 0 bases and J 1 base, with 13 bases left between them. This CDR3 is 17 amino acids long. The CDR3 DNA sequence: TGCGCCAGCAGCCAAGATGGACAGCTTGTATCTGGAAACACCATATATTTT. It codes for CASSQDGQLVSGNTIYF.

V is TRBV29-1 and J is TRBJ2-1, with 8 bases aligning to TRBD1. The length of the CDR3 is 14 residues. V was clipped by 0 bases and J by 5 bases; unmatched bases: 3. From germline, CDR1 is SQVTM and CDR2 ANQGSEA. CDR3: CSVEDQGADNEQFF. In DNA, the CDR3 is TGCAGCGTTGAAGACCAGGGGGCTGACAATGAGCAGTTCTTC.

The V and J genes are TRBV7-2 and TRBJ1-5; no firm D call. Germline V gene lookup returns CDR1 SGHTA and CDR2 FQGNSA. V was cut by 1 base and J by 2 bases, with 9 bases left in between. The CDR3 sequence is 15 residues long. CDR3 nucleotide sequence: TGTGCCAGCAGCTTAGACAAAAAGGGCAATCAGCCCCAGCATTTT. As protein: CASSLDKKGNQPQHF.

In its sample, this clone was seen a few times. This chain links TRBV11-3 with TRBJ2-7; possible D gene TRBD2, 6 bases. CDR3 length equals 16 residues. V gave up 0 bases and J gave up 4 bases, with 16 bases separating them. From germline, CDR1 is SGHNT and CDR2 YENEEA. This CDR3 is CASSLEKGGGSYEQYF. Here the CDR3 DNA reads TGTGCCAGCAGCTTAGAGAAGGGCGGAGGGTCGTACGAGCAGTACTTC. The full variable domain, with the rest looked up from reference TRBV11-3 and TRBJ2-7, is EAGVVQSPRYKIIEKKQPVAFWCNPISGHNTLYWYLQNLGQGPELLIRYENEEAVDDSQLPKDRFSAERLKGVDSTLKIQPAELGDSAVYLCASSLEKGGGSYEQYFGPGTRLTVT.

This chain connects TRBV5-1 to TRBJ1-1, with 10 bases fitting TRBD1. The J segment lost 4 bases and the V segment lost 4 bases, leaving 10 bases of the junction unmatched. The CDR3 runs 16 residues. Germline CDR1 reads SGHRS; CDR2 reads YFSETQ. CDR3 amino acids: CASSTLTGQGITEAFF. The CDR3, as DNA: TGCGCCAGCAGCACGCTAACGGGACAGGGGATCACTGAAGCTTTCTTT.

The chain combines TRBV28 with TRBJ2-1; 7 bases map to TRBD2. CDR1 and CDR2 (germline): MDHEN, SYDVKM. Germline trimming cut 3 bases from V and 3 bases from J; bases unmatched to any gene: 2. The CDR3 loop spans 14 amino acids. For the CDR3, the DNA is TGTGCCAGCAGTTTGCGGGACTACTACAATGAGCAGTTCTTC. It translates to CASSLRDYYNEQFF.

The chain links TRBV6-5 to TRBJ2-1; no definite D call. The CDR3 consists of 13 residues. V gave up 1 base and J gave up 5 bases, with 6 bases separating them. The V gene's germline CDR1 is MNHEY and CDR2 SVGAGI. CDR3 residues: CASSYWQHNEQFF. The DNA for the CDR3 is TGTGCCAGCAGTTACTGGCAGCACAATGAGCAGTTCTTC.

The chain has TRBV5-4 and TRBJ1-6; a possible D gene is TRBD1 (6 bases). The CDR3 covers 13 residues. CDR1 SGHNT and CDR2 YYREEE come from the germline V gene (reference sequence). The V gene lost 4 bases and the J gene lost 6 bases, with 8 bases spanning the gap. CDR3 DNA sequence: TGTGCCAGCAGCCTGGACAGTAATTCACCCCTCCACTTT. As protein: CASSLDSNSPLHF.

V is TRBV10-1 and J is TRBJ1-1; 8 positions match TRBD1. This CDR3 comprises 15 residues. V lost 2 bases to trimming and J lost 0 bases; unmatched junction nucleotides: 2. CDR1 and CDR2 (germline): WNHNN, SYGVQD (reference sequence). For the CDR3, the DNA is TGCGCCAGCAGTGAGGGGACAGGCATGAACACTGAAGCTTTCTTT. Amino acids: CASSEGTGMNTEAFF.

This chain joins TRBV27 and TRBJ1-1, with TRBD1 matching 8 bases. The CDR3 has 17 residues. CDR1 and CDR2 (germline): MNHEY, SMNVEV (reference sequence). V trimming: 5 bases; J trimming: 1 base; junction bases outside the gene matches: 12. CDR3 sequence (DNA): TGTGCCAGCAGTAAAAGCTCTCGGACAGGGAAGAACACTGAAGCTTTCTTT. It yields the protein CASSKSSRTGKNTEAFF.

The V gene is TRBV6-5, the J gene TRBJ2-6; maybe TRBD1 (6 bases). Germline CDR1 and CDR2: MNHEY and SVGAGI. Trimming took 10 bases from V and 0 from J, leaving 13 bases between them. This CDR3 contains 15 residues. The CDR3 protein is CATGQRNSGANVLTF. In nucleotides, the CDR3 is TGTGCCACCGGACAGCGCAACTCTGGGGCCAACGTCCTGACTTTC.

The chain joins TRBV9 to TRBJ2-1; 10 bases fit TRBD2. This CDR3 region has 16 residues. Unmatched junction bases numbered 5, after V lost 0 bases and J lost 5 bases. Germline V gene sequence: CDR1 SGDLS, CDR2 YYNGEE. The CDR3 reads CASSVVASGGHNEQFF. Here the CDR3 DNA reads TGTGCCAGCAGCGTAGTAGCTAGCGGGGGCCACAATGAGCAGTTCTTC.

This chain uses TRBV10-3 with TRBJ2-1; the D is unclear. The CDR3 length is 14 residues. Germline V lookup: CDR1 ENHRY, CDR2 SYGVKD. Trimming stripped 0 bases from V and 4 bases from J, with 7 bases between. CDR3 nucleotide sequence: TGTGCCATCAGTGAGTCGCCGGTATACAATGAGCAGTTCTTC. Protein product: CAISESPVYNEQFF.

The chain carries TRBV6-2 or TRBV6-3 and TRBJ2-5; D not certain. CDR1 is MNHEY and CDR2 is SVGEGT in the germline V gene. V was cut by 5 bases and J by 1 base, with 5 bases left in between. The CDR3 is made up of 12 amino acids. CDR3 region: CASSRTQETQYF. The CDR3 DNA sequence: TGTGCCAGCAGTCGCACCCAAGAGACCCAGTACTTC.

V usage is TRBV18 and J usage is TRBJ2-7, with 8 bases identical to TRBD1. This CDR3 has 14 amino acids. V dropped 3 bases and J dropped 2; count of bases not matched to a gene: 3. Germline values: CDR1 KGHSH, CDR2 LQKENI. This CDR3 reads CASSPTGQAYEQYF. DNA for the CDR3: TGTGCCAGCTCACCCACGGGACAGGCCTACGAGCAGTACTTC.